The next 32 T cell receptor beta chains were all read from a single sample in a study of human T cells and chemical hapten exposure. One entry per CDR3 protein results from TCRdb running MiXCR on the RACE reads. The table records tens of thousands of distinct CDR3 sequences, approximately 10% of them present only once. The time point here: pre-sensitization, week 0. Treatment noted: therapeutic diphenylcyclopropenone sensitization with weekly scalp DPC. The sample here was whole blood, taken in connection with sensitization to the hapten diphenylcyclopropenone (DPC). The receptors here all came from a woman aged 35 to 49 with alopecia areata. Some clones in this sample may be carry-over from other donors' samples.

This clonotype appeared many times. This chain joins TRBV4-1 and TRBJ2-4; tentative D call: TRBD2 (6 bases). Germline CDR1 reads MGHRA; CDR2 reads YSYEKL. V lost 3 bases, J lost 0 bases, and 12 bases lay in between. This CDR3 contains 16 residues. The CDR3, as DNA: TGCGCCAGCAGCCACCGAGCGGGCCTAGCCAAAAACATTCAGTACTTC. Translated, it gives CASSHRAGLAKNIQYF.

This clonotype occurred many times. This sequence joins TRBV7-3 and TRBJ2-3; 8 bases match TRBD2. The germline CDR1 and CDR2 sequences are SGHTA and FQGTGA. The J segment lost 0 bases and the V segment lost 3 bases, leaving 2 bases of the junction unmatched. The CDR3 covers 15 residues. This CDR3 is CASSFGGESTDTQYF. The DNA of the CDR3 is TGTGCCAGCAGCTTCGGGGGGGAAAGCACAGATACGCAGTATTTT.

This clonotype was recorded at least ten times. The rearrangement links TRBV24-1 to TRBJ1-5; no definite D call. Germline V gene data show CDR1 as KGHDR and CDR2 as SFDVKD. The CDR3 has 16 amino acids. Trimming shortened V by 3 bases and J by 11 bases, and 22 bases separated the two germline ends. The CDR3 sequence: CATSDPPSAPSGAQHF. DNA for the CDR3: TGTGCCACCAGTGATCCCCCGTCCGCTCCATCCGGGGCCCAGCATTTT.

This clonotype was counted at least ten times. The chain joins TRBV6-2 or TRBV6-3 to TRBJ2-2, with D tentatively TRBD2 (5 bases). CDR3 length: 18 amino acids. Germline loops: CDR1 MNHEY, CDR2 SVGEGT. Trimming took off 1 base at V and 7 bases at J, with 22 bases between the two ends. This CDR3 reads CASSYLPTNFGGGGELFF. The CDR3 DNA sequence: TGTGCCAGCAGTTACTTGCCGACCAACTTCGGAGGCGGCGGGGAGCTGTTTTTT.

CDR3 in amino acids: CASSLEGQGTSYEQYF. As DNA, the CDR3 is TGTGCCAGCAGCTTGGAGGGACAGGGGACCTCCTACGAGCAGTACTTC. The chain uses TRBV7-2 and TRBJ2-7; 10 positions agree with TRBD1. CDR3 size: 16 residues. The V and J ends lost 3 bases and 0 bases, in that order; junction bases with no gene match: 5. Germline assignment: CDR1 SGHTA and CDR2 FQGNSA.

The chain is built from TRBV5-6 and TRBJ2-7; D not resolved. V was trimmed by 4 bases and J by 0 bases, leaving 8 bases between them. The CDR3 is 13 amino acids. Germline V gene sequence: CDR1 SGHDT, CDR2 YYEEEE. The CDR3 sequence: CASSQSSSYEQYF. DNA of the CDR3: TGTGCCAGCAGCCAGAGTAGCTCCTACGAGCAGTACTTC.

This clonotype was seen many times. This chain connects TRBV7-3 to TRBJ1-2; D is unclear. Per germline, CDR1 SGHTA and CDR2 FQGTGA. CDR3 size: 13 residues. The V and J ends lost 1 base and 4 bases respectively, with 7 bases between them. The CDR3 is CASSLNSVYGYTF. CDR3 DNA: TGTGCCAGCAGCTTAAACAGCGTCTATGGCTACACCTTC. Full variable domain (missing parts from reference TRBV7-3 and TRBJ1-2): GAGVSQTPSNKVTEKGKYVELRCDPISGHTALYWYRQSLGQGPEFLIYFQGTGAADDSGLPNDRFFAVRPEGSVSTLKIQRTERGDSAVYLCASSLNSVYGYTFGSGTRLTVV.

The rearrangement uses TRBV7-6 and TRBJ2-2; a weak D match, TRBD1 (6 bases). With 3 bases removed from V and 5 bases from J, the gap between germline ends came to 13 bases. Germline-derived CDR1 and CDR2 are SGHVS and FNYEAQ. The CDR3 runs to 15 residues. CDR3 amino acids: CASSLLDSRTGELFF. CDR3 sequence (DNA): TGTGCCAGCAGCTTGCTGGACAGTAGAACCGGGGAGCTGTTTTTT.

This clonotype was counted only a few times. J is TRBJ2-2 and V is TRBV3-1; D unresolved. V was cut by 1 base and J by 5 bases, with 11 bases left in between. This CDR3 comprises 15 residues. CDR1 is LGHDT and CDR2 is YNNKEL in the germline V gene (reference sequence). The CDR3 here is CASSQVTSLTGELFF. The DNA of the CDR3 is TGTGCCAGCAGCCAAGTTACCAGCTTGACCGGGGAGCTGTTTTTT.

This chain uses TRBV11-2 with TRBJ1-2; 7 bases match TRBD1. Germline V gene sequence: CDR1 SGHAT, CDR2 FQNNGV. V dropped 1 base and J dropped 8; count of bases not matched to a gene: 7. There are 14 residues in the CDR3. Here the CDR3 DNA reads TGTGCCAGCAGCTTAGGACAGGGAGTAGACGGCTACACCTTC. This codes for CASSLGQGVDGYTF.

This chain uses TRBV6-2 or TRBV6-3 with TRBJ2-1; D not resolved. The CDR3 is made up of 12 amino acids. Germline CDR1 MNHEY, CDR2 SVGEGT. Between the trimmed V and J ends, which lost 7 bases and 8 bases, there was a span of 12 bases. This CDR3 is CASKFSGYEQFF. DNA for the CDR3: TGTGCCAGCAAGTTTTCTGGGTATGAGCAGTTCTTC.

The chain combines TRBV11-1 with TRBJ2-3; D unresolved. The CDR3 length is 14 residues. The V gene lost 1 base and the J gene lost 2 bases, with 7 bases spanning the gap. Germline V gene data show CDR1 as SGHAT and CDR2 as FQDESV (reference sequence). CDR3 region: CASSLGQFTDTQYF. The CDR3 DNA reads as TGTGCCAGCAGCTTAGGACAATTCACAGATACGCAGTATTTT. Full variable domain (missing parts from reference TRBV11-1 and TRBJ2-3): EAEVAQSPRYKITEKSQAVAFWCDPISGHATLYWYRQILGQGPELLVQFQDESVVDDSQLPKDRFSAERLKGVDSTLKIQPAELGDSAMYLCASSLGQFTDTQYFGPGTRLTVL.

This clonotype appeared many times. The chain recombines TRBV19 with TRBJ2-5; 9 bases agree with TRBD2. Germline-derived CDR1 and CDR2 are LNHDA and SQIVND (reference sequence). V lost 4 bases and J lost 4; bases outside the gene matches: 10. The CDR3 runs to 16 residues. The CDR3 here is CASSTIRSGGRETQYF. The CDR3 DNA is TGTGCCAGTAGTACTATTCGAAGCGGGGGGCGAGAGACCCAGTACTTC.

This clonotype was found many times. The chain employs TRBV7-3 and TRBJ2-7; perhaps TRBD2 as D (6 bases). Germline V gives CDR1 SGHTA, CDR2 FQGTGA. The length of the CDR3 is 15 residues. With 8 bases removed from V and 3 bases from J, the gap between germline ends came to 20 bases. The CDR3 protein is CASALRDGGGYEQYF. CDR3 nucleotides: TGTGCCAGCGCCCTCCGGGACGGGGGTGGCTACGAGCAGTACTTC.

The CDR3 DNA reads TGTGCCAGCAGCGTAGACGGAAGGAACACTGAAGCTTTCTTT. Its translation: CASSVDGRNTEAFF. V and J are TRBV6-5 and TRBJ1-1; D gene unclear. Germline lookup yields CDR1 MNHEY and CDR2 SVGAGI. The CDR3 spans 14 residues. Trimming removed 6 bases from V and 1 base from J, with 12 bases in between.

This clonotype came up many times. V gene TRBV6-1 combines with J gene TRBJ1-2, with TRBD1 as a possible D gene (6 bases). The CDR3 is made up of 14 amino acids. Trimming stripped 7 bases from V and 0 bases from J, with 12 bases between. The germline CDR1 and CDR2 sequences are MNHNS and SASEGT. CDR3 sequence: CASTRDTANYGYTF. The CDR3 coding sequence is TGTGCCAGCACTAGGGACACCGCTAACTATGGCTACACCTTC.

This clonotype was seen ten or more times. The CDR3 is CATSTGRVNNEQFF. Written as DNA, the CDR3 is TGTGCCACCAGCACGGGCAGGGTAAACAATGAGCAGTTCTTC. V usage is TRBV15 and J usage is TRBJ2-1, with a weak D call TRBD1 (5 bases). Germline V gives CDR1 LNHNV, CDR2 YYDKDF (reference sequence). Trimming removed 4 bases at V and 5 bases at J, with 12 bases between. This CDR3 region has 14 residues.

This chain uses TRBV12-5 with TRBJ2-1; D gene ambiguous. This CDR3 has 14 residues. Trimming shortened V by 7 bases and J by 5 bases, and 15 bases separated the two germline ends. Germline CDR1 and CDR2: LGHNT and FRNRAP. Here the CDR3 DNA reads TGTGCTAGTGCCCCCTCCCGCCCCCACAATGAGCAGTTCTTC. Encoded protein: CASAPSRPHNEQFF.

This chain connects TRBV6-1 to TRBJ2-5, with 10 bases aligning to TRBD2. This CDR3 is built from 15 residues. Germline V lookup: CDR1 MNHNS, CDR2 SASEGT. V shed 3 bases, J shed 1 base, and the junction held 2 bases outside the gene matches. The CDR3 sequence is CASSDRTSGQETQYF. CDR3 nucleotides: TGTGCCAGCAGTGACCGGACTAGCGGCCAAGAGACCCAGTACTTC.

The J gene is TRBJ2-5, the V gene TRBV4-2; possible D gene TRBD2, 6 bases. Trimming removed 4 bases at V and 1 base at J, with 13 bases between. The CDR3 loop spans 15 amino acids. The germline V gene has CDR1 LGHNA and CDR2 YNFKEQ. CDR3 sequence reads: CASSPGGESQETQYF. The CDR3 region has the DNA TGTGCCAGCAGCCCCGGGGGAGAGAGCCAAGAGACCCAGTACTTC.

This clonotype was seen repeatedly, ten times or more. J is TRBJ2-1 and V is TRBV27, with D hard to call. Germline CDR1 reads MNHEY; CDR2 reads SMNVEV (reference sequence). The CDR3 covers 16 residues. V lost 5 bases and J 0 bases, leaving 14 bases between the germline ends. The CDR3 region has the DNA TGTGCCAGCAGTCCTCTCCCTAGGAGCTCCTACAATGAGCAGTTCTTC. Protein: CASSPLPRSSYNEQFF.

This clonotype was detected ten times or more. The chain links TRBV30 to TRBJ2-1; 8 nucleotides line up with TRBD2. CDR1 is GTSNPN and CDR2 is SVGIG in the germline V gene (reference sequence). The CDR3 spans 16 residues. V was clipped by 4 bases and J by 12 bases; unmatched bases: 20. The CDR3 protein is CAWTPWGTSGGLAQFF. The CDR3 DNA reads as TGTGCCTGGACCCCGTGGGGAACTAGCGGCGGACTCGCGCAGTTCTTC.

The V gene is TRBV9, the J gene TRBJ1-5, with 7 nucleotides matching TRBD1. Germline lookup yields CDR1 SGDLS and CDR2 YYNGEE. This CDR3 region has 15 residues. V was pared by 0 bases and J by 10 bases, with 10 bases of the junction left unmatched. The CDR3 reads CASSVGGGESFPQHF. The DNA of the CDR3 is TGTGCCAGCAGCGTAGGAGGGGGCGAGAGTTTTCCCCAGCATTTT.

Many counts were recorded for this clonotype. The chain has TRBV18 and TRBJ2-5, with unresolved D. The germline CDR1 and CDR2 sequences are KGHSH and LQKENI. Trimming took off 3 bases at V and 4 bases at J, with 12 bases between the two ends. CDR3 length equals 14 residues. Written as DNA, the CDR3 is TGTGCCAGCTCACCCCCGGACGGGCCAGAGACCCAGTACTTC. Its protein product is CASSPPDGPETQYF.

This clonotype has more than one count but fewer than ten. The gene calls are TRBV20-1 and TRBJ2-1; 8 bases map to TRBD1. The CDR3 totals 14 residues. CDR1 DFQATT and CDR2 SNEGSKA come from the germline V gene (reference sequence). The V and J ends lost 5 bases and 6 bases, in that order; junction bases with no gene match: 9. CDR3 sequence: CSAVLRTGTNEQFF. CDR3 nucleotides: TGCAGTGCTGTCTTGCGGACAGGGACCAATGAGCAGTTCTTC.

This clonotype was counted many times. The V and J genes are TRBV7-9 and TRBJ1-1; D might be TRBD1 (6 bases). CDR1 and CDR2 (germline): SEHNR, FQNEAQ (reference sequence). V shed 1 base and J shed 3 bases, with 6 bases lying between them. The CDR3 sequence is 13 residues long. The CDR3 is CASSLEGDTEAFF. In DNA, the CDR3 is TGTGCCAGCAGCTTAGAGGGGGACACTGAAGCTTTCTTT.

Ten or more counts support this clonotype. The chain links TRBV12-3 or TRBV12-4 to TRBJ1-2; TRBD1 aligns across 7 bases. There are 13 residues in the CDR3. The V and J ends lost 6 bases and 3 bases, in that order; junction bases with no gene match: 4. The CDR3 bases are TGTGCCAGCAGCCCGGGACAGTACTATGGCTACACCTTC. This encodes CASSPGQYYGYTF.

This clonotype was detected many times. V and J are TRBV10-3 and TRBJ2-1; 11 bases are a match to TRBD2. This CDR3 is 15 amino acids long. V shed 0 bases, J shed 8 bases, and the junction held 3 bases outside the gene matches. Germline assignment: CDR1 ENHRY and CDR2 SYGVKD. This CDR3 reads CAISESETSGDEQFF. As DNA, the CDR3 is TGTGCCATCAGTGAGTCCGAGACTAGCGGGGATGAGCAGTTCTTC.

The sample holds many counts of this clonotype. The V gene is TRBV19, the J gene TRBJ1-6; a weak D match, TRBD1 (6 bases). This CDR3 comprises 14 residues. CDR1 and CDR2 (germline): LNHDA, SQIVND (reference sequence). V was shortened by 7 bases and J by 7 bases, with 14 bases between the two germline ends. The CDR3 DNA sequence: TGTGCCAGTACCCCGGTTGGGGGCAATTCACCCCTCCACTTT. Amino acids: CASTPVGGNSPLHF.

This clonotype was seen ten or more times. V usage is TRBV4-1 and J usage is TRBJ2-1; 7 bases agree with TRBD2. With 4 bases clipped from V and 3 bases from J, the junction kept 12 bases outside the gene matches. Per the germline V gene, CDR1 is MGHRA and CDR2 is YSYEKL. The CDR3 spans 17 residues. CDR3 in amino acids: CASSLNPGRGFYNEQFF. The CDR3 DNA is TGCGCCAGCAGCCTAAACCCGGGGCGGGGGTTCTACAATGAGCAGTTCTTC.

This clonotype was recorded many times. This chain links TRBV14 with TRBJ2-2; D is uncertain. V lost 6 bases and J lost 1, with 6 bases in between. This CDR3 region has 13 residues. Germline CDR1 reads SGHDN; CDR2 reads FVKESK. The CDR3 DNA reads as TGTGCCAGCAGTATAGAGAACACCGGGGAGCTGTTTTTT. Protein: CASSIENTGELFF.

This clonotype was recorded many times. This chain links TRBV7-9 with TRBJ1-5, with D maybe TRBD1 (6 bases). The ends were cut back, 6 bases at V and 4 bases at J, with 19 bases in the middle. This CDR3 has 16 residues. Germline V lookup: CDR1 SEHNR, CDR2 FQNEAQ (reference sequence). CDR3 amino acids: CASSVTGTPKNQPQHF. As DNA, the CDR3 is TGTGCCAGCAGTGTCACCGGGACACCAAAAAATCAGCCCCAGCATTTT.